The rows below give T cell receptor beta chains drawn from one sample of a study of blood T cell repertoires in COVID-19. Repertoires were generated with immunoSEQ multiplex PCR, while TCRdb's copy carries only in-frame clones and drops some. The sample has about 230,000 clones; more than 75% are singletons. Sequences were obtained from peripheral blood. The receptors were sampled from a man aged 40-55 years with acute or convalescent COVID-19. Both conserved end residues are part of each CDR3. D genes are given only for firm matches. The size entry is marked missing in some rows and otherwise reads once, few, many or a size class.

J: TRBJ1-6; V: TRBV4-3; D: .; size: .; CDR3: CASSRRVSGTYNSPLHF; DNA: TGCGCCAGCAGCCGTCGGGTGAGCGGAACCTATAATTCACCCCTCCACTTT
J: TRBJ2-2; V: TRBV1; D: .; size: .; CDR3: CTSSQRISLGAPGELFF; DNA: TGCACCAGCAGCCAAAGAATATCGCTCGGAGCACCCGGGGAGCTGTTTTTT
J: TRBJ1-3; V: TRBV27; D: .; size: .; CDR3: CASSLRTGNTIYF; DNA: TGTGCCAGCAGTCTACGGACAGGAAACACCATATATTTT
J: TRBJ2-5; V: TRBV7-2; D: .; size: .; CDR3: CASSPSRSGQETQYF; DNA: TGTGCCAGCAGCCCGTCTAGGAGCGGCCAAGAGACCCAGTACTTC
J: TRBJ2-3; V: TRBV6-5; D: .; size: .; CDR3: CASSPRLDTQYF; DNA: TGTGCCAGCAGTCCGCGATTAGATACGCAGTATTTT
J: TRBJ2-1; V: TRBV11-2; D: .; size: .; CDR3: CASSLGSGVDEQFF; DNA: TGTGCCAGCAGCTTAGGATCGGGGGTGGATGAGCAGTTCTTC
J: TRBJ1-3; V: TRBV2; D: .; size: .; CDR3: CASSPRGVLSAGNTIYF; DNA: TGTGCCAGCAGCCCCCGGGGGGTTTTGTCGGCGGGAAACACCATATATTTT
J: TRBJ2-3; V: TRBV5-1; D: .; size: .; CDR3: CASSGRPGQRLGLTTTDTQYF; DNA: TGCGCCAGCAGCGGAAGACCGGGACAGCGTCTTGGACTAACCACCACAGATACGCAGTATTTT
J: TRBJ1-5; V: TRBV2; D: TRBD1; size: .; CDR3: CASSEGGTGTQPQHF; DNA: TGTGCCAGCAGTGAAGGAGGGACAGGGACTCAGCCCCAGCATTTT
J: TRBJ1-3; V: TRBV18; D: .; size: .; CDR3: CASSPLSGPGNTIYF; DNA: TGTGCCAGCTCACCACTTTCAGGGCCTGGAAACACCATATATTTT
J: TRBJ1-2; V: TRBV10-3; D: TRBD1; size: few; CDR3: CAISEIPGTGYFFGYGYTF; DNA: TGTGCCATCAGTGAAATCCCCGGGACAGGGTATTTCTTTGGCTATGGCTACACCTTC
J: TRBJ2-1; V: TRBV5-5; D: TRBD1; size: .; CDR3: CASSYGTGLSEQFF; DNA: TGTGCCAGCAGCTACGGGACAGGGCTATCTGAGCAGTTCTTC
J: TRBJ2-1; V: TRBV9; D: TRBD2; size: .; CDR3: CASTGGGDQQFF; DNA: TGTGCCAGCACTGGCGGGGGGGATCAGCAGTTCTTC
J: TRBJ1-4; V: TRBV5-5; D: TRBD1; size: .; CDR3: CASRHRGRNEKLFF; DNA: TGTGCCAGCAGGCACAGGGGGCGCAATGAAAAACTGTTTTTT
J: TRBJ2-5; V: TRBV21-1; D: .; size: .; CDR3: CASSSTRDRGQETQYF; DNA: TGTGCCAGCAGCTCAACCCGGGACAGGGGCCAAGAGACCCAGTACTTC
J: TRBJ2-6; V: TRBV7-9; D: .; size: .; CDR3: CASTIPRDSGANVLTF; DNA: TGTGCCAGCACTATCCCCAGGGACTCTGGGGCCAACGTCCTGACTTTC
J: TRBJ1-4; V: TRBV12-3/TRBV12-4; D: TRBD1; size: once; CDR3: CASSLKGGLELFF; DNA: TGTGCCAGCAGTCTGAAAGGGGGCCTCGAACTGTTTTTT
J: TRBJ1-6; V: TRBV9; D: TRBD1; size: few; CDR3: CASSGGTAPSPLHF; DNA: TGTGCCAGCAGCGGGGGGACAGCGCCGTCACCCCTCCACTTT
J: TRBJ2-5; V: TRBV7-2; D: .; size: .; CDR3: CASTDWTAETQYF; DNA: TGTGCCAGCACCGATTGGACAGCCGAGACCCAGTACTTC
J: TRBJ1-2; V: TRBV18; D: TRBD1; size: few; CDR3: CASSPLTGVNYGYTF; DNA: TGTGCCAGCTCACCCCTGACAGGGGTCAACTATGGCTACACCTTC
J: TRBJ1-4; V: TRBV2; D: .; size: .; CDR3: CASSGYFLTNEKLFF; DNA: TGTGCCAGCAGTGGCTACTTCCTAACTAATGAAAAACTGTTTTTT
J: TRBJ1-2; V: TRBV5-4; D: .; size: .; CDR3: CASSLAQGRGGYTF; DNA: TGTGCCAGCAGCTTGGCCCAGGGGCGCGGTGGCTACACCTTC
J: TRBJ1-1; V: TRBV18; D: TRBD1; size: .; CDR3: CASSPRTGGVTEAFF; DNA: TGTGCCAGCTCACCAAGGACAGGGGGGGTCACTGAAGCTTTCTTT
J: TRBJ1-1; V: TRBV30; D: .; size: few; CDR3: CACVHLTEAFF; DNA: TGTGCCTGCGTACACCTCACTGAAGCTTTCTTT
J: TRBJ2-5; V: TRBV5-1; D: .; size: once; CDR3: CASSLVPGGQETQYF; DNA: TGCGCCAGCAGCTTGGTCCCCGGAGGACAAGAGACCCAGTACTTC
J: TRBJ1-2; V: TRBV6-2/TRBV6-3; D: .; size: .; CDR3: CASSYSQRADYGYTF; DNA: TGTGCCAGCAGTTACTCTCAGCGTGCAGACTATGGCTACACCTTC
J: TRBJ1-5; V: TRBV18; D: .; size: .; CDR3: CASSPVVDQPQHF; DNA: TGTGCCAGCTCACCAGTGGTAGATCAGCCCCAGCATTTT
J: TRBJ1-6; V: TRBV11-2; D: .; size: .; CDR3: CASSGHNSPLHF; DNA: TGTGCCAGCAGCGGACACAATTCACCCCTCCACTTT
J: TRBJ2-3; V: TRBV6-2/TRBV6-3; D: TRBD2; size: .; CDR3: CASSSLAGRLTDTQYF; DNA: TGTGCCAGCAGTTCCCTAGCGGGGCGACTAACAGATACGCAGTATTTT
J: TRBJ1-6; V: TRBV11-2; D: TRBD1; size: .; CDR3: CASSPTARQGYNSPLHF; DNA: TGTGCCAGCAGCCCAACCGCCCGACAGGGTTATAATTCACCCCTCCACTTT
J: TRBJ2-5; V: TRBV6-5; D: .; size: once; CDR3: CASKVISTETQYF; DNA: TGTGCCAGCAAAGTCATATCAACTGAGACCCAGTACTTC
J: TRBJ1-2; V: TRBV2; D: TRBD1; size: .; CDR3: CASSGGDRLYPLYGYTF; DNA: TGTGCCAGCAGTGGGGGGGACAGACTATATCCCCTGTATGGCTACACCTTC
J: TRBJ1-6; V: TRBV2; D: TRBD1; size: .; CDR3: CASSSLTGGDSPLHF; DNA: TGTGCCAGCAGTTCGTTGACAGGGGGCGATTCACCCCTCCACTTT
J: TRBJ1-2; V: TRBV19; D: .; size: .; CDR3: CASSIDRRGGYGYTF; DNA: TGTGCCAGTAGTATAGATCGTCGGGGAGGCTATGGCTACACCTTC
J: TRBJ2-7; V: TRBV9; D: .; size: .; CDR3: CASSVNLPPYEQYF; DNA: TGTGCCAGCAGCGTAAATCTACCCCCCTACGAGCAGTACTTC
J: TRBJ1-6; V: TRBV6-1; D: TRBD1; size: .; CDR3: CASRGQRTLEPPLHF; DNA: TGTGCCAGCAGGGGACAGAGAACCTTAGAACCACCCCTCCACTTT
J: TRBJ2-3; V: TRBV7-9; D: .; size: .; CDR3: CASSETTPRPTDTQYF; DNA: TGTGCCAGCAGCGAGACTACCCCCCGACCGACAGATACGCAGTATTTT